The rows below give T cell receptor beta chains drawn from one sample of a study of blood T cell repertoires in COVID-19. Data came from immunoSEQ multiplex PCR; TCRdb stores just in-frame clones and leaves some out. The repertoire holds 34,000 or so clones, with approximately 88% as singletons. Sequences were obtained from peripheral blood. Source of these receptors: a man between 60 and 70 years old with active COVID-19. The CDR3 runs from the conserved cysteine through the conserved F or W. D genes are given only for firm matches. Not all rows give a size; the values are once, few, many and, for expanded clones, a class.

CDR3 DNA: TGTGCCAGCATGGGTCGAGGCGCCGGGGAGCTGTTTTTT
CDR3 protein: CASMGRGAGELFF
D gene: NA
J gene: TRBJ2-2
V gene: TRBV6-5
clone size: few

CDR3 DNA: TGTGCCAGCAGTTACTCTGACAGGGAGTACAATGAGCAGTTCTTC
CDR3 protein: CASSYSDREYNEQFF
D gene: TRBD1
J gene: TRBJ2-1
V gene: TRBV6-5
clone size: NA

CDR3 DNA: TGTGCCAGCAGTTTATTGCCACAGGGGGCAGCCTATGGCTACACCTTC
CDR3 protein: CASSLLPQGAAYGYTF
D gene: TRBD1
J gene: TRBJ1-2
V gene: TRBV28
clone size: NA

CDR3 DNA: TGTGCCAGCAGTGAGTCCCAGATTAATGAAAAACTGTTTTTT
CDR3 protein: CASSESQINEKLFF
D gene: NA
J gene: TRBJ1-4
V gene: TRBV2
clone size: NA

CDR3 DNA: TGCGCCAGCAGCGACCAGCGGAACACTGAAGCTTTCTTT
CDR3 protein: CASSDQRNTEAFF
D gene: NA
J gene: TRBJ1-1
V gene: TRBV5-1
clone size: NA

CDR3 DNA: TGTGCCAGCAGCGTAGCTGGCGGATCGTACTCTAGCACAGATACGCAGTATTTT
CDR3 protein: CASSVAGGSYSSTDTQYF
D gene: NA
J gene: TRBJ2-3
V gene: TRBV9
clone size: NA

CDR3 DNA: TGCGCCAGCACCCTGCACAGGATCTTCTCCTACGAGCAGTACTTC
CDR3 protein: CASTLHRIFSYEQYF
D gene: NA
J gene: TRBJ2-7
V gene: TRBV10-1
clone size: once

CDR3 DNA: TGTGCCAGCAGCGAGGCCCGACTAGCGGGGACTCAGGGTGAGCAGTTCTTC
CDR3 protein: CASSEARLAGTQGEQFF
D gene: TRBD2
J gene: TRBJ2-1
V gene: TRBV11-3
clone size: NA

CDR3 DNA: TGTGCCAGCAGGGCTTTCGAGCAGTACTTC
CDR3 protein: CASRAFEQYF
D gene: NA
J gene: TRBJ2-7
V gene: TRBV2
clone size: NA

CDR3 DNA: TGTGCCAGCAGCCTTCAGCAGGGTCGCGCTTTCTTT
CDR3 protein: CASSLQQGRAFF
D gene: NA
J gene: TRBJ1-1
V gene: TRBV14
clone size: few

CDR3 DNA: TGTGCCAGCAGCTTAGCGGGAGGGAACAATGAGCAGTTCTTC
CDR3 protein: CASSLAGGNNEQFF
D gene: TRBD2
J gene: TRBJ2-1
V gene: TRBV6-5
clone size: once

CDR3 DNA: TGTGCCAGTAGTATTAGCGACACCATAGCCAAAAACATTCAGTACTTC
CDR3 protein: CASSISDTIAKNIQYF
D gene: NA
J gene: TRBJ2-4
V gene: TRBV19
clone size: NA

CDR3 DNA: TGTGCCAGCAGCAGGGGGAATAGGAATGAGCAGTTCTTC
CDR3 protein: CASSRGNRNEQFF
D gene: TRBD1
J gene: TRBJ2-1
V gene: TRBV12-3/TRBV12-4
clone size: NA

CDR3 DNA: TGTGCCAGCAGTGGTCTAGCGGGAGGGCCCTACAATGAGCAGTTCTTC
CDR3 protein: CASSGLAGGPYNEQFF
D gene: TRBD2
J gene: TRBJ2-1
V gene: TRBV6-1
clone size: NA

CDR3 DNA: TGTGCCTGGAGTTTAGGAACAGCCTATAATTCACCCCTCCACTTT
CDR3 protein: CAWSLGTAYNSPLHF
D gene: NA
J gene: TRBJ1-6
V gene: TRBV30
clone size: NA

CDR3 DNA: TGTGCCAGCAGCTACAGACTAGCGGGAGAGTACGAGCAGTACTTC
CDR3 protein: CASSYRLAGEYEQYF
D gene: TRBD2
J gene: TRBJ2-7
V gene: TRBV13
clone size: few

CDR3 DNA: TGTGCCAGCAGCTTAGCGGGAGTATTCAATGAGCAGTTCTTC
CDR3 protein: CASSLAGVFNEQFF
D gene: NA
J gene: TRBJ2-1
V gene: TRBV7-9
clone size: NA

CDR3 DNA: TGCAGCGTTAGGCGGGGGGGGTATGAGCAGTTCTTC
CDR3 protein: CSVRRGGYEQFF
D gene: TRBD2
J gene: TRBJ2-1
V gene: TRBV29-1
clone size: NA

CDR3 DNA: TGTGCCACCAGTGATTCGGGACTAGCGGGCCTCAATGAGCAGTTCTTC
CDR3 protein: CATSDSGLAGLNEQFF
D gene: TRBD2
J gene: TRBJ2-1
V gene: TRBV24-1
clone size: NA

CDR3 DNA: TGTGCCAGCAGCCAGTTAGGGAGCTCCTACGAGCAGTACTTC
CDR3 protein: CASSQLGSSYEQYF
D gene: NA
J gene: TRBJ2-7
V gene: TRBV28
clone size: NA

CDR3 DNA: TGTGCCAGCAAGGAACAGAGCCAAACATATGGCTACACCTTC
CDR3 protein: CASKEQSQTYGYTF
D gene: NA
J gene: TRBJ1-2
V gene: TRBV28
clone size: NA

CDR3 DNA: TGTGCCAGCAGCCCCGGACTAGCGGACCACCAAGAGACCCAGTACTTC
CDR3 protein: CASSPGLADHQETQYF
D gene: TRBD2
J gene: TRBJ2-5
V gene: TRBV7-9
clone size: NA

CDR3 DNA: TGTGCCAGCAGCCCCAGGGCTAGCACAGATACGCAGTATTTT
CDR3 protein: CASSPRASTDTQYF
D gene: NA
J gene: TRBJ2-3
V gene: TRBV5-4
clone size: few

CDR3 DNA: TGCGCCAGCAGCCAAAGCGGTTCCCCGGGAGGACCCCTCCACTTT
CDR3 protein: CASSQSGSPGGPLHF
D gene: NA
J gene: TRBJ1-6
V gene: TRBV5-1
clone size: once

CDR3 DNA: TGCGCCAGCAGCTTCTCGGACAGGGGAGCCGGGGAGCTGTTTTTT
CDR3 protein: CASSFSDRGAGELFF
D gene: TRBD1
J gene: TRBJ2-2
V gene: TRBV10-2
clone size: few